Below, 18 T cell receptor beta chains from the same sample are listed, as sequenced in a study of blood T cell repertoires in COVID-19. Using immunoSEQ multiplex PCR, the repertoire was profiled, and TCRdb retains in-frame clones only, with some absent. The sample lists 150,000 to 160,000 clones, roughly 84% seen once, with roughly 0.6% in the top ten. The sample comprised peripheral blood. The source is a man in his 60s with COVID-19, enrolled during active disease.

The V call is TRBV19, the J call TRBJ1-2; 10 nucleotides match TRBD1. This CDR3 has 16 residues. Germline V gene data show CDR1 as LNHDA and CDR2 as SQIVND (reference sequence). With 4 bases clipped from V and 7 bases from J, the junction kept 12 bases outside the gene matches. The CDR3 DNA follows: TGTGCCAGTAGTACAACCCTGGGACAGGGGTATGTTGGCTACACCTTC. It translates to CASSTTLGQGYVGYTF.

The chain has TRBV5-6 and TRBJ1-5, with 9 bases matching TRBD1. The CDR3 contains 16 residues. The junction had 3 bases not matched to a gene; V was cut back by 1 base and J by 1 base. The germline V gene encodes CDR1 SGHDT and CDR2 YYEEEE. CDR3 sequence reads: CASSLRTGVSNQPQHF. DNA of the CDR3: TGTGCCAGCAGCTTGAGGACAGGGGTGAGCAATCAGCCCCAGCATTTT.

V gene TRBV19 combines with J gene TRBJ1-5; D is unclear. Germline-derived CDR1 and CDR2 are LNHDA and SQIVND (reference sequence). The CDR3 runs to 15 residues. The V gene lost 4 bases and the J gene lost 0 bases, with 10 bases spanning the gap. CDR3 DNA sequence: TGTGCCAGTAGTAGCACCACAAATAGCAATCAGCCCCAGCATTTT. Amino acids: CASSSTTNSNQPQHF.

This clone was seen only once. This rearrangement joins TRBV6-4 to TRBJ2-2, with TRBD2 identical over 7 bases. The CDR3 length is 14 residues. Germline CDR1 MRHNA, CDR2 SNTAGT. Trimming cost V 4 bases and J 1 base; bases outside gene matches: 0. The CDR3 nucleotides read TGTGCCAGCAGTGCTAGCGGGAACACCGGGGAGCTGTTTTTT. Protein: CASSASGNTGELFF.

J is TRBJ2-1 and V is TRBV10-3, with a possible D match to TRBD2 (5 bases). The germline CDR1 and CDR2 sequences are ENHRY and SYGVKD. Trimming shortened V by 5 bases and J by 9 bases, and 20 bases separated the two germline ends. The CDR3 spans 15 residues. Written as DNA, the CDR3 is TGTGCCATCAGTTTTAGCGCTCCCGGTCAAGGTGAGCAGTTCTTC. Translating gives CAISFSAPGQGEQFF.

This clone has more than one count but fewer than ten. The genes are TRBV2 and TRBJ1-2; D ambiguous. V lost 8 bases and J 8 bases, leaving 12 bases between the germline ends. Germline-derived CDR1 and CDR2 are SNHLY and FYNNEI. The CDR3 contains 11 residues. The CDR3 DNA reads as TGTGCCAGCCGTGCCCTATTCGGCTACACCTTC. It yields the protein CASRALFGYTF.

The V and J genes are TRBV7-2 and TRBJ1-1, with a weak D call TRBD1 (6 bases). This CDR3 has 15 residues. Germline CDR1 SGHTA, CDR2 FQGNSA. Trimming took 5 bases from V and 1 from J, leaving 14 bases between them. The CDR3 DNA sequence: TGTGCCAGCAGCCTACCCACAGGGAGGAACACTGAAGCTTTCTTT. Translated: CASSLPTGRNTEAFF.

The CDR3 region has the DNA TGTGCCAGCAGCCAAGAGTGGGACAGGGGTGTCACTGAAGCTTTCTTT. Amino acids: CASSQEWDRGVTEAFF. The chain has TRBV4-2 and TRBJ1-1; 10 bases match TRBD1. Looked up from germline, CDR1 is LGHNA and CDR2 is YNFKEQ. The trim removed 0 bases at V and 4 bases at J, leaving 5 bases unmatched. The CDR3 length is 16 residues.

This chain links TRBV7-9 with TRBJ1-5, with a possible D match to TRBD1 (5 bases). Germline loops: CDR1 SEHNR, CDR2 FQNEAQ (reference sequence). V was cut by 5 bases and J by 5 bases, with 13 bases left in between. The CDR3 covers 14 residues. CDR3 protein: CASSPGGGHQPQHF. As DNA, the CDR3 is TGTGCCAGCAGCCCCGGGGGAGGTCATCAGCCCCAGCATTTT. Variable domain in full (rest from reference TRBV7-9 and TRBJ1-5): DTGVSQNPRHKITKRGQNVTFRCDPISEHNRLYWYRQTLGQGPEFLTYFQNEAQLEKSRLLSDRFSAERPKGSFSTLEIQRTEQGDSAMYLCASSPGGGHQPQHFGDGTRLSIL.

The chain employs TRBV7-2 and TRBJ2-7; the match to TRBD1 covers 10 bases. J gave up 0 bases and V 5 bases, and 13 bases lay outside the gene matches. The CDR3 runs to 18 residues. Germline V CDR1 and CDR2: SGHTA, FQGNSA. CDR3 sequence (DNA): TGTGCCAGCAGCCTCCGCCCCGGGACAGGGGTTGGCTCCTACGAGCAGTACTTC. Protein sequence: CASSLRPGTGVGSYEQYF.

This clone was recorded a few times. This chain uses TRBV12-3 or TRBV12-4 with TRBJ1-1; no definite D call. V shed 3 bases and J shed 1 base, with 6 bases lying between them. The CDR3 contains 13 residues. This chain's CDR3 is CASSFAGNTEAFF. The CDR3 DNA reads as TGTGCCAGCAGTTTTGCGGGGAACACTGAAGCTTTCTTT.

CDR3 DNA: TGTGCCAGCAGCCGGGTGGTAAGCCCCTACGAGCAGTACTTC. Its protein is CASSRVVSPYEQYF. This chain uses TRBV5-4 with TRBJ2-7; D is unclear. The CDR3 runs 14 residues. Germline V lookup: CDR1 SGHNT, CDR2 YYREEE (reference sequence). The V gene lost 4 bases and the J gene lost 2 bases, with 13 bases spanning the gap.

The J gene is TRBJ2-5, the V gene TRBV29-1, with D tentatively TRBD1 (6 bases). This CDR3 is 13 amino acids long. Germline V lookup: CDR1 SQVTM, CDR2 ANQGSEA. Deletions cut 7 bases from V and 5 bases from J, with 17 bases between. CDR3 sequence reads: CSAPRGSSETQYF. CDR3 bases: TGCAGCGCTCCCAGGGGTTCGTCGGAGACCCAGTACTTC.

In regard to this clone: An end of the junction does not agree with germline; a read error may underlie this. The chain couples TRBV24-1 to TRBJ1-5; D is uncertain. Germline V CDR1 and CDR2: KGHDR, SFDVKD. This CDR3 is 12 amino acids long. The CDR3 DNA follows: TGTGCCACCGGTGACTTCGGTCAGCCCCAGCATTTT. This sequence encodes CATGDFGQPQHF.

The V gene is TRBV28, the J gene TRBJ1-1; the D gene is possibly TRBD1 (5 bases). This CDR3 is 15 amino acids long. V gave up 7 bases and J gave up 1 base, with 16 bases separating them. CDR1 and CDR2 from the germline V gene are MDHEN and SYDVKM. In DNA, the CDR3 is TGTGCCAGCATCCTTTCCCAGGGCGGGAACACTGAAGCTTTCTTT. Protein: CASILSQGGNTEAFF.

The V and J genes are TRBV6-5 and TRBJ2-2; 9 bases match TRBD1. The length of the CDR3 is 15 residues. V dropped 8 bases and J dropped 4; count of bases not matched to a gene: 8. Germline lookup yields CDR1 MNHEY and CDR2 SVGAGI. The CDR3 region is CASRRQGQGTGELFF. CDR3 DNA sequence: TGTGCCAGCCGACGCCAGGGACAGGGCACCGGGGAGCTGTTTTTT.

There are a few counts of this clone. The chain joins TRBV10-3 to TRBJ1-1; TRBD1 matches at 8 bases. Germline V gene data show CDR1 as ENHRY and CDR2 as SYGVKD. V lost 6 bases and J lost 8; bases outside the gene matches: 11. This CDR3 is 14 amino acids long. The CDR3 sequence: CAIRIGTGINEAFF. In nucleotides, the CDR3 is TGTGCCATCAGGATAGGGACAGGAATAAACGAAGCTTTCTTT.

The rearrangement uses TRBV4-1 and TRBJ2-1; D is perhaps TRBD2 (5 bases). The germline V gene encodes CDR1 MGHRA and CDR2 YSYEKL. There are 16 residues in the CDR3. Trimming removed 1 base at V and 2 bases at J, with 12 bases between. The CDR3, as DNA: TGCGCCAGCAGCCAAGCGAGGGAGAACACCTACAATGAGCAGTTCTTC. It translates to CASSQARENTYNEQFF.